This T cell receptor beta chain is drawn from a study of blood T cell repertoires in COVID-19 (dated by TCRdb to the early 2020s). Context from the whole study: The collaborator samples originated in the United States, Italy and Spain and spanned the acute and convalescent phases of COVID-19. The material from the prospective study consisted of cDNA or gDNA derived from T cells, B-cell-depleted T cells, or PBMCs. A freely available public database, intended as a resource for researchers studying the immune response to SARS-CoV-2, is where the repertoires were released. The sample metadata nearly always contained a de-identified subject ID, COVID-19 status, age in years and sex. Where available, HLA class I and class II types were obtained from metadata supplied by the sample provider rather than from assay-based typing. Samples came from the ongoing ImmuneRACE study (first 160 participants) plus 1,254 subjects from 6 global collaborators. Subjects who had been exposed to COVID-19, were actively infected with it, or had recovered from it provided the deeply sampled blood TCRbeta repertoires that made up the dataset. Results the study describes overall, beyond this receptor: The quantity of clinical and demographic metadata differed by source and by participant and was supplied without curation.

TCRbeta CDR3 regions were amplified from genomic DNA by means of the immunoSEQ Assay, a bias-controlled multiplex PCR. The study's processing was this. Nucleated cell counts per sample were estimated from amplification of reference gene primers within the assay. To quantify the absolute abundance of each unique TCRbeta CDR3 rearrangement, sequence reads were collapsed and filtered. For each sample, productive Simpson clonality was calculated by taking the square root of Simpson's diversity index across productive rearrangements. Not all clones reach the TCRdb copy of this immuneACCESS table, which keeps in-frame sequences only. Checked studies attribute under half of the gap to unresolved V genes and leave the rest unexplained. V, J and clone size are taken as reported in that table, and D and trimming were inferred from the DNA itself. Recorded for this sample are roughly 200,000 clones; approximately 85% of them occurred a single time. More than 2.5% of the sample lies in the top ten.

Collaborating institutions collected whole blood in K2EDTA tubes following their own protocols. Collaborator samples were shipped for TCRbeta analysis as frozen whole blood, isolated PBMCs, or DNA extracted from either sample type. Points on this clone: What this receptor recognizes is not known. Qualities for individual bases were not recorded, and no much larger clone is one base off.

The CDR3 runs 15 residues from the cysteine to the phenylalanine. Only CDR3 DNA is held: 45 bases, read in frame from base 1. Reading the germline V gene gives CDR1 MGHRA and CDR2 YSYEKL. V and J lose 1 base and 6 bases, and a span of 15 bases separates them. Sequencing input: peripheral blood. The rearrangement joined TRBV4-1 to TRBJ1-2; the D segment cannot be called with confidence. This TCR derives from a man aged 55 to 70 with acute or convalescent COVID-19. The CDR3 loop reads CASSQAPTKVNGYTF. The nucleotides read TGCGCCAGCAGCCAAGCGCCGACAAAAGTCAATGGCTACACCTTC.